Given below is one TCR beta chain in context. Trimming removed 1 base at V and 0 bases at J, with 7 bases between. The CDR3 is 15 residues long. Germline V gene sequence: CDR1 LNHDA, CDR2 SQIVND (reference sequence). This entry is derived from a study of blood T cell repertoires in COVID-19. Overall study: Material from acute and convalescent COVID-19 was sourced from the United States, Italy and Spain. PBMCs, B-cell-depleted T cells, or T cells were the source of the cDNA or gDNA that made up the material.

Per the original methods: Using reference gene primer amplification, nucleated cell counts were estimated. Assay: immunoSEQ multiplex PCR; the TCRdb copy retains only in-frame clones and omits some. V and J calls and clone size are copied from that table; D and trimming were computed from the DNA. The sample contains about 120,000 clones, around 77% of which appear only once. This clonotype was sampled from a human donor in a cohort sampled during active COVID-19. The specimen was peripheral blood. The chain couples TRBV19 to TRBJ1-5; unclear D gene. CDR3 nucleotide sequence: TGTGCCAGTAGTATAGTTTCTAATAGCAATCAGCCCCAGCATTTT. It yields the protein CASSIVSNSNQPQHF.